This passage covers 10 T cell receptor beta chains from one sample sequenced in a study of blood T cells in healthy people across ages. Through a sample-barcoded 5' primer and a J-beta primer mix, a second PCR was run for 7 to 11 cycles. TCRdb re-analysed the 5' RACE reads in MiXCR, keeping a single row per CDR3 protein. The sample includes 350,000 to 450,000 distinct CDR3 sequences, more than 45% of them seen just once. Sequencing input: blood. The receptors derive from a man aged 55 to 70 in good health.

DNA for the CDR3: TGTGCCAGCAGTTATCCGGGAGAGGTGGACGAGCAGTACTTC. Its protein is CASSYPGEVDEQYF. The chain employs TRBV6-2 or TRBV6-3 and TRBJ2-7, with a tentative D call TRBD2 (6 bases). CDR1 MNHEY and CDR2 SVGEGT come from the germline V gene. V was cut by 3 bases and J by 5 bases, with 14 bases left in between. The CDR3 consists of 14 residues.

This clonotype is a singleton in its sample. The V gene is TRBV20-1, the J gene TRBJ2-3; D gene uncertain. In germline, CDR1 is DFQATT, CDR2 SNEGSKA (reference sequence). V shed 5 bases and J shed 5 bases, with 17 bases lying between them. This CDR3 contains 14 residues. As DNA, the CDR3 is TGCAGTGCTCCCCCGGCGAGGTCTAGAGATACGCAGTATTTT. The encoded protein is CSAPPARSRDTQYF.

This clonotype has only a few counts. The CDR3, as DNA: TGTGCCACCAGTGACGCGGCCTCTCGGACTAGCGGGAGCTTGAATACGCAGTATTTT. This gives the protein CATSDAASRTSGSLNTQYF. The gene calls are TRBV24-1 and TRBJ2-3; TRBD2 matches at 13 bases. The V segment lost 4 bases and the J segment 7 bases; nucleotides outside the gene matches: 16. Germline CDR1 is KGHDR and CDR2 is SFDVKD. The CDR3 runs to 19 residues.

The chain uses TRBV28 and TRBJ2-3; TRBD1 matches at 9 bases. Germline CDR1 reads MDHEN; CDR2 reads SYDVKM. Trimming at V came to 4 bases and at J to 5 bases, leaving 7 bases not matched to a gene. The CDR3 is 15 amino acids. The CDR3 nucleotides are TGTGCCAGCAGTTCCTCGGGACAGGGTAGAGATACGCAGTATTTT. Translated, it gives CASSSSGQGRDTQYF.

Of note for this clonotype: A much larger clone sits a single nucleotide away, making a read error possible. V gene TRBV3-1 combines with J gene TRBJ1-4; perhaps TRBD1 as D (6 bases). CDR1 LGHDT and CDR2 YNNKEL come from the germline V gene (reference sequence). This CDR3 is built from 17 residues. This CDR3 is CASSLVEGGGTKEKLFF. The CDR3 region has the DNA TGTGCCAGCAGCCTAGTTGAAGGGGGAGGAACTAAGGAAAAACTGTTTTTT.

The chain recombines TRBV5-1 with TRBJ2-6, with D possibly TRBD2 on 5 matching bases. The CDR3 length is 16 residues. Deletions cut 7 bases from V and 2 bases from J, with 16 bases between. Germline V gene lookup returns CDR1 SGHRS and CDR2 YFSETQ. CDR3 loop: CASGGARGPGANVLTF. CDR3 coding DNA: TGCGCCAGCGGAGGCGCCCGAGGACCTGGGGCCAACGTCCTGACTTTC. Filled out from reference TRBV5-1 and TRBJ2-6, the complete variable domain reads KAGVTQTPRYLIKTRGQQVTLSCSPISGHRSVSWYQQTPGQGLQFLFEYFSETQRNKGNFPGRFSGRQFSNSRSEMNVSTLELGDSALYLCASGGARGPGANVLTFGAGSRLTVL.

The chain carries TRBV7-2 and TRBJ1-2, with 8 bases lining up with TRBD1. The germline CDR1 and CDR2 sequences are SGHTA and FQGNSA. Trimming cost V 4 bases and J 7 bases; bases outside gene matches: 11. This CDR3 region has 15 residues. CDR3 region: CASSSQFGTGGGYTF. Here the CDR3 DNA reads TGTGCCAGCAGCTCGCAGTTCGGGACAGGAGGTGGCTACACCTTC.

J is TRBJ1-2 and V is TRBV7-2; weak D call: TRBD1 (5 bases). V lost 5 bases and J lost 5, with 12 bases in between. The CDR3 covers 13 residues. Germline CDR1 reads SGHTA; CDR2 reads FQGNSA. CDR3 coding DNA: TGTGCCAGCAGCATGGACACAATTTATGGCTACACCTTC. Translating gives CASSMDTIYGYTF.

The V call is TRBV7-2, the J call TRBJ2-5; D uncertain. TRBJ2-7 explains the end of the DNA better; the J call may be wrong. CDR3 length equals 13 residues. Germline V CDR1 and CDR2: SGHTA, FQGNSA. CDR3 DNA: TGTGCCAGCAGCATTAGGTTAGACTACGAGCAGTACTTC. It is translated as CASSIRLDYEQYF.

The chain joins TRBV20-1 to TRBJ2-5; either TRBD1 or TRBD2 may fit D (5 bases each). The CDR3 is made up of 20 amino acids. The germline V gene has CDR1 DFQATT and CDR2 SNEGSKA (reference sequence). V was trimmed by 2 bases and J by 1 base, leaving 29 bases between them. The CDR3 is CSARPTRRIKPGPLQETQYF. DNA of the CDR3: TGCAGTGCTAGACCGACCCGCCGTATAAAACCGGGACCACTCCAAGAGACCCAGTACTTC.